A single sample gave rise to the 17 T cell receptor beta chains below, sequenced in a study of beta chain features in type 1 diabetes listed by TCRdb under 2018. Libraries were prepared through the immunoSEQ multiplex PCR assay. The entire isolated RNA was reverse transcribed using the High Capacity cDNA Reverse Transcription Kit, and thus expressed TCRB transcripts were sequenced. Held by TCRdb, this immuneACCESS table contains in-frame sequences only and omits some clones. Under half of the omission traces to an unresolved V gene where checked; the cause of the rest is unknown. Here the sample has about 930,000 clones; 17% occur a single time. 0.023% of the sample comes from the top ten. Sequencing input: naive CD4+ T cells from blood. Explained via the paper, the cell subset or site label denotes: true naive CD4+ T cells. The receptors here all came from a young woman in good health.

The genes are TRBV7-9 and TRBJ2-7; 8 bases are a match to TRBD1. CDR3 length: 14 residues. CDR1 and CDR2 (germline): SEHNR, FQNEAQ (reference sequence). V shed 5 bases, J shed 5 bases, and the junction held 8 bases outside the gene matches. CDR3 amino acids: CASSPGTGTHEQYF. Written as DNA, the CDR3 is TGTGCCAGCAGCCCAGGGACAGGAACCCACGAGCAGTACTTC.

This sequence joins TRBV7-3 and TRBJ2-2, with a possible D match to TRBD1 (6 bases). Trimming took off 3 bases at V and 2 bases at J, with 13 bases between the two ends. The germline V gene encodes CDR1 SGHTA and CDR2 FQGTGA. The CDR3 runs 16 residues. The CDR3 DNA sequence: TGTGCCAGCAGCTTCGTGGACAGCCGCAACACCGGGGAGCTGTTTTTT. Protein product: CASSFVDSRNTGELFF.

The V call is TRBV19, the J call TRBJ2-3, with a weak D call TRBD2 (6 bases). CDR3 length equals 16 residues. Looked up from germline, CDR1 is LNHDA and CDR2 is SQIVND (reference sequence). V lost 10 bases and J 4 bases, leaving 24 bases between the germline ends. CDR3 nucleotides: TGTGCCACTAAGGTGCGACTAGTCAACACGCCAGATACGCAGTATTTT. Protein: CATKVRLVNTPDTQYF.

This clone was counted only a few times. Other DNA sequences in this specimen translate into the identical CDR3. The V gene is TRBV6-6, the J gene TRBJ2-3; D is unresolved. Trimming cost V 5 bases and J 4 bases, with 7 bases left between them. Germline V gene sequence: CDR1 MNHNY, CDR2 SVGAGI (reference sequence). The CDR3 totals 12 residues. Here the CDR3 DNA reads TGTGCCAGCAGTCTCCGCCCAGATACGCAGTATTTT. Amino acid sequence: CASSLRPDTQYF.

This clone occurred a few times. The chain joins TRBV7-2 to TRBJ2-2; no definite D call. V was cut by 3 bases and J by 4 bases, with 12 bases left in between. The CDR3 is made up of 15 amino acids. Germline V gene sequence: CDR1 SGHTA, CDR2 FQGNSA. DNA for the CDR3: TGTGCCAGCAGCTTCGATAGCCGAAGCACCGGGGAGCTGTTTTTT. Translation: CASSFDSRSTGELFF.

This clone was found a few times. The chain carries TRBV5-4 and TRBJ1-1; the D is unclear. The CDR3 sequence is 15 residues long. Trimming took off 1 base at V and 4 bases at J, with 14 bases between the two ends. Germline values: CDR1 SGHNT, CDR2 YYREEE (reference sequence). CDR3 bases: TGTGCCAGCAGCTTGATGAAGGGCGCGAGCACTGAAGCTTTCTTT. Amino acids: CASSLMKGASTEAFF.

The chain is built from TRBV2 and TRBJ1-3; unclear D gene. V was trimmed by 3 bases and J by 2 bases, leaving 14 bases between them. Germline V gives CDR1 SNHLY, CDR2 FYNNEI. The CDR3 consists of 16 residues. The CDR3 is CASSEIWSLTGNTIYF. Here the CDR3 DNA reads TGTGCCAGCAGTGAGATTTGGAGTTTAACTGGAAACACCATATATTTT.

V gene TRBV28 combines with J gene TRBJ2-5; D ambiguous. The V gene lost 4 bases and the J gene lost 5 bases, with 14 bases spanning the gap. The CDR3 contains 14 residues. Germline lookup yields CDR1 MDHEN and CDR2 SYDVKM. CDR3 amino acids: CASSSTALGETQYF. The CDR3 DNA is TGTGCCAGCAGTTCAACAGCGTTAGGGGAGACCCAGTACTTC.

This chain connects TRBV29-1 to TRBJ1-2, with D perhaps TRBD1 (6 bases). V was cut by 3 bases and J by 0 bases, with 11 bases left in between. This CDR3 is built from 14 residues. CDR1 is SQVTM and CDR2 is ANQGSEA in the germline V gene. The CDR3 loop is CSVEAGQPNYGYTF. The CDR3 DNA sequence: TGCAGCGTTGAGGCAGGACAGCCTAACTATGGCTACACCTTC. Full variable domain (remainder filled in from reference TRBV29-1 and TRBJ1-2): SAVISQKPSRDICQRGTSLTIQCQVDSQVTMMFWYRQQPGQSLTLIATANQGSEATYESGFVIDKFPISRPNLTFSTLTVSNMSPEDSSIYLCSVEAGQPNYGYTFGSGTRLTVV.

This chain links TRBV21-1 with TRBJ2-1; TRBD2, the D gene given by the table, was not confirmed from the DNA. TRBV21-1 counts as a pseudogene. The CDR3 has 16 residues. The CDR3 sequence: CASSKGIGVICSEQFF. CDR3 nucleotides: TGTGCCAGCAGCAAAGGAATAGGAGTTATCTGCTCTGAGCAGTTCTTC.

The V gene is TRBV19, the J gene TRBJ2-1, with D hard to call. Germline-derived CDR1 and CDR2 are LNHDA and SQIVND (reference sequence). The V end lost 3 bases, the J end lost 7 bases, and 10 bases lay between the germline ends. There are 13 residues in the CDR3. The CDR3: CASSISHTNEQFF. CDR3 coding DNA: TGTGCCAGTAGTATCTCTCACACGAATGAGCAGTTCTTC.

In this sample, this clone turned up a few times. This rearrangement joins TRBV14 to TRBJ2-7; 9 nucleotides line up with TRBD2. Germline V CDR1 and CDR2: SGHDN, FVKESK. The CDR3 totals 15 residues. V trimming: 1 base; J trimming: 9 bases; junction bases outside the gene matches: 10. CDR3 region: CASSQVLAGRSGQYF. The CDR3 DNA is TGTGCCAGCAGCCAAGTCCTAGCGGGGCGTTCGGGGCAGTACTTC.

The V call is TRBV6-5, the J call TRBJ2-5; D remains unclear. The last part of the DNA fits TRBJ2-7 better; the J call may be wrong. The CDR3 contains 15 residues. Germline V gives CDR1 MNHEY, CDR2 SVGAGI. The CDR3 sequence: CASSLTGTARYEQYF. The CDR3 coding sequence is TGTGCCAGCAGTCTCACTGGAACAGCGCGCTACGAGCAGTACTTC.

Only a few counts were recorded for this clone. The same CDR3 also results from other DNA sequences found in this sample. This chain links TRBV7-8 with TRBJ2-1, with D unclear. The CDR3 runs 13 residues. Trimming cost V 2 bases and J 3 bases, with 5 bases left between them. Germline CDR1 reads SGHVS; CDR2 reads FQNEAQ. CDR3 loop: CASSLSSYNEQFF. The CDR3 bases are TGTGCCAGCAGCTTATCTAGCTACAATGAGCAGTTCTTC.

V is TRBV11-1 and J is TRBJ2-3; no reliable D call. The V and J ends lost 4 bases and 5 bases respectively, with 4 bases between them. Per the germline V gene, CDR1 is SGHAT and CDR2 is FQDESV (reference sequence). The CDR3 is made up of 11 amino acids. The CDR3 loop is CASSSGDTQYF. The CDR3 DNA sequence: TGTGCCAGCAGCTCGGGAGATACGCAGTATTTT.

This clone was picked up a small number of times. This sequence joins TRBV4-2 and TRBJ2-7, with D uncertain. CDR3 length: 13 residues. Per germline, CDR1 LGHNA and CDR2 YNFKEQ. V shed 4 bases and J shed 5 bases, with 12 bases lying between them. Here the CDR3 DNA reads TGTGCCAGCAGCCCTAGACAAAACGACGAGCAGTACTTC. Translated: CASSPRQNDEQYF.

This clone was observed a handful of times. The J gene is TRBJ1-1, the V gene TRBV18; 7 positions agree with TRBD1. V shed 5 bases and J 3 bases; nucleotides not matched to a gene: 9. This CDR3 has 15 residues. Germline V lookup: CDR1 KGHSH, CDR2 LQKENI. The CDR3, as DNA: TGTGCCAGCTCAACAAACAGGGGAATGGACACTGAAGCTTTCTTT. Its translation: CASSTNRGMDTEAFF.